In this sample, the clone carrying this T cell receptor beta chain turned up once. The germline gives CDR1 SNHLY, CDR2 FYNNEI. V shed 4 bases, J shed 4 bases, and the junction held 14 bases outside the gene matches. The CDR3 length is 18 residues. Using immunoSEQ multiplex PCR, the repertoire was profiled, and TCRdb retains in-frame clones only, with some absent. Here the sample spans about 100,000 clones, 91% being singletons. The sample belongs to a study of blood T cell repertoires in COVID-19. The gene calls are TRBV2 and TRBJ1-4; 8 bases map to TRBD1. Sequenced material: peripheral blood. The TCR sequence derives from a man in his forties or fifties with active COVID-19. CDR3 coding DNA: TGTGCCAGCAGTGGACAGGGGATATACCATGTCCGTAATGAAAAACTGTTTTTT. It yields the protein CASSGQGIYHVRNEKLFF.